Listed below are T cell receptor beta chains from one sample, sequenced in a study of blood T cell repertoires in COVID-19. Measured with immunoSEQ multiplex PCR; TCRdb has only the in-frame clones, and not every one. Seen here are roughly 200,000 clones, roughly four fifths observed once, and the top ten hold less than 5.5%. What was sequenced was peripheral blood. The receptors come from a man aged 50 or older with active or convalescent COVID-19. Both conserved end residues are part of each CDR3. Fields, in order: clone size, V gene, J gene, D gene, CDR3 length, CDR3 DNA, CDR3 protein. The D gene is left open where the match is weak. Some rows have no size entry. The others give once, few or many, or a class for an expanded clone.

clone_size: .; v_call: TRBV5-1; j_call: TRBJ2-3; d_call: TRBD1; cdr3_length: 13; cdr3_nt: TGCGCCAGCAGACGTACAGGGGACGTAGCGCAGTATTTT; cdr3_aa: CASRRTGDVAQYF
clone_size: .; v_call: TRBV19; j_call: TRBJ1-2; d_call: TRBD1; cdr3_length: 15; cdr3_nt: TGTGCCAGTAGTACCCCTACTTCGACAGGGGGGGGCTACACCTTC; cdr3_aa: CASSTPTSTGGGYTF
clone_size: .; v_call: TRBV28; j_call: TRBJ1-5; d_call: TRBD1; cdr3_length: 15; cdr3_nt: TGTGCCAGCAGTTTTCGAGGGGGCAGCAATCAGCCCCAGCATTTT; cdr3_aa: CASSFRGGSNQPQHF
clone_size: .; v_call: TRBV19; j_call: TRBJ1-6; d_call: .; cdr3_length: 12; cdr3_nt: TGTGCCAGTAGTTCGACGACAGGACCCCTCCACTTT; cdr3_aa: CASSSTTGPLHF
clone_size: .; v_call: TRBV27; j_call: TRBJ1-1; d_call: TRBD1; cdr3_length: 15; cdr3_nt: TGTGCCAGCAGTTTAGTGAGTCCGGACAGGGATGAAGCTTTCTTT; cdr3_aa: CASSLVSPDRDEAFF
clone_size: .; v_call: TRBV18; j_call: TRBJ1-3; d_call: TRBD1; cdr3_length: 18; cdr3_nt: TGTGCCAGCTCACCACGAGGACAGGGGCCGAGGACTGGAAACACCATATATTTT; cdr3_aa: CASSPRGQGPRTGNTIYF
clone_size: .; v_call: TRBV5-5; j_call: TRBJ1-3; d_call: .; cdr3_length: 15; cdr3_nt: TGTGCCAGCAGCTTGGAGGGAGGGTTTGGAAACACCATATATTTT; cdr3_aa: CASSLEGGFGNTIYF
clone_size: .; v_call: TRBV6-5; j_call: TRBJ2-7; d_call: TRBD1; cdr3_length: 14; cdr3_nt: TGTGCCAGCAGCCGAGACAGGGTCCTCCCCGAGCAGTACTTC; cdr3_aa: CASSRDRVLPEQYF
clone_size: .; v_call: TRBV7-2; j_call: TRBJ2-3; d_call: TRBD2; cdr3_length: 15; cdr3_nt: TGTGCCAGCAGCCCCGGGACTACTAGCACAGATACGCAGTATTTT; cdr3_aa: CASSPGTTSTDTQYF
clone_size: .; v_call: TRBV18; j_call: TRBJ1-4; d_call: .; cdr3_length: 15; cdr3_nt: TGTGCCAGCTCACTTGCGGCAGGGGAGAATGAAAAACTGTTTTTT; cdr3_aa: CASSLAAGENEKLFF
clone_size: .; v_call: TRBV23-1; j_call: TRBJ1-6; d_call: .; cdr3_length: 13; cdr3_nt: TGCGCCAGCACCAGGCCCTATAATTCACCCCTCCACTTT; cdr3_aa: CASTRPYNSPLHF
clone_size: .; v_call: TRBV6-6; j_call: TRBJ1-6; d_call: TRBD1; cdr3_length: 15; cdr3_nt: TGTGCCAGCATTGACAGGGGCCCCTATAATTCACCCCTCCACTTT; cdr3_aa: CASIDRGPYNSPLHF
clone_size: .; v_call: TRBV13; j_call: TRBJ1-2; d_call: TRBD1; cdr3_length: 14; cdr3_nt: TGTGCCAGCAGCCAAGGACAGGGGGGGTATGGCTACACCTTC; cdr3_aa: CASSQGQGGYGYTF
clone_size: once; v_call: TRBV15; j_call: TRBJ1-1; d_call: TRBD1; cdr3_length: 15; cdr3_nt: TGTGCCACCAGCAGATCGGGACAGGGCGACACTGAAGCTTTCTTT; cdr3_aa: CATSRSGQGDTEAFF
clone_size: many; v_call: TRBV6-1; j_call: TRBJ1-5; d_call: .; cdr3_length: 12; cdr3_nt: TGTGCCAGCAGTGAAGGAGGCAAGTCCCAGCATTTT; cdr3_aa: CASSEGGKSQHF
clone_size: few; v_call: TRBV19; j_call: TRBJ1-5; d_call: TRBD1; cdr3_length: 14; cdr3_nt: TGTGCCAGTAATACACAGGGGGCCGGGCAGCCCCAGCATTTT; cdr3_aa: CASNTQGAGQPQHF
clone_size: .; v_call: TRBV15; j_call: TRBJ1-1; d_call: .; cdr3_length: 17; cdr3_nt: TGTGCCACCAGCAGAGGTTGGGCCGTTACAGGGAACACTGAAGCTTTCTTT; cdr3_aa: CATSRGWAVTGNTEAFF
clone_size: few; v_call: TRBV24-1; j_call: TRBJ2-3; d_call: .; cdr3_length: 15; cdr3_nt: TGTGCCACCAGTGATTTCAGGGATAGCACAGATACGCAGTATTTT; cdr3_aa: CATSDFRDSTDTQYF
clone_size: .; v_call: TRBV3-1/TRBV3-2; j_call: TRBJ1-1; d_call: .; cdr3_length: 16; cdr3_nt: TGTGCCAGCAGCCAAGATGGGCGACAGTGGAACACTGAAGCTTTCTTT; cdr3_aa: CASSQDGRQWNTEAFF
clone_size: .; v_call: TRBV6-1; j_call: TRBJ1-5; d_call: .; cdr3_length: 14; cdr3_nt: TGTGCCAGCAGTGAGCTCGGGAGCAATCAGCCCCAGCATTTT; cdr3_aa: CASSELGSNQPQHF
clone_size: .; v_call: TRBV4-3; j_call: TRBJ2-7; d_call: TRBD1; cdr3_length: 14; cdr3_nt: TGCGCCAGCAGCCCCGGGACAGGGGAGTACGAGCAGTACTTC; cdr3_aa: CASSPGTGEYEQYF
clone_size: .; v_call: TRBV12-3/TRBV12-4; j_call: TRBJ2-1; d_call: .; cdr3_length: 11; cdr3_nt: TGTGCCAGCAGTTTAACTAATGAGCAGTTCTTC; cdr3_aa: CASSLTNEQFF
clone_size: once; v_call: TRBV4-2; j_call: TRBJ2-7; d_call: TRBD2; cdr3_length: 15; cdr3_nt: TGTGCCAGCAGCCTCACGGGGGGACGGACCTACGAGCAGTACTTC; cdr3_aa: CASSLTGGRTYEQYF
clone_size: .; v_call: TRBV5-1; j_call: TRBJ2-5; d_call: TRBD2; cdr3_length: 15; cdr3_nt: TGCGCCAGCAGCTCCGGACTAGCGGGTCAAGAGACCCAGTACTTC; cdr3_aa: CASSSGLAGQETQYF
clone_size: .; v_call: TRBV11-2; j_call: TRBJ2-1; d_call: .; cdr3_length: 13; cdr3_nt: TGTGCCAGCAGCTTAGATACGCGGCTAGAGCAGTTCTTC; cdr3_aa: CASSLDTRLEQFF
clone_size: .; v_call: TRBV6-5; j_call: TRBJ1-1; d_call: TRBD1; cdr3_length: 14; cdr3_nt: TGTGCCAGCGTAGGGACAGGGCGAGGTACTGAAGCTTTCTTT; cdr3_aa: CASVGTGRGTEAFF
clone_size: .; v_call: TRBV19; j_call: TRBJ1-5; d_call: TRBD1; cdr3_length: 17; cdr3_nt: TGTGCCAGTAGTATAGGCACCCGGGACAGGGGTATTCAGCCCCAGCATTTT; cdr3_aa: CASSIGTRDRGIQPQHF
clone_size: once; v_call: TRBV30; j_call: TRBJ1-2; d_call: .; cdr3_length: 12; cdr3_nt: TGTGCCTGGAGTGTAACAGGCTATGGCTACACCTTC; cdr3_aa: CAWSVTGYGYTF
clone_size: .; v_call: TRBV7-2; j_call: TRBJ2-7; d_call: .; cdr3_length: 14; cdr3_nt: TGTGCCAGCAGCTTAAGGACCAGGGCCTACGAGCAGTACTTC; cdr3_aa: CASSLRTRAYEQYF
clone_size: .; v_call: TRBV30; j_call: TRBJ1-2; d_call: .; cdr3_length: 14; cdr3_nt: TGTGCCTGGACTCCGGACAGCTTGGCGGGTGGCTACACCTTC; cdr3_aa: CAWTPDSLAGGYTF
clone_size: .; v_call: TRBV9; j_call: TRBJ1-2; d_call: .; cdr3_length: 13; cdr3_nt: TGTGCCAGCAGCGTAGAGGGGGTTGGTGGCTACACCTTC; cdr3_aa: CASSVEGVGGYTF